This T cell receptor (beta chain) is drawn from a study of response to subunit inactivated influenza vaccine. Study conclusions and caveats: Every seasonal influenza vaccination brings in few new T cells, the authors suggested.

Via MiXCR, TCRdb re-called the RT-PCR reads, giving one row per CDR3 protein. The sample shows over 650,000 distinct CDR3 sequences, approximately 17% of them seen only once. The CDR3 has 15 amino acids. V was pared by 1 base and J by 8 bases, with 6 bases of the junction left unmatched. Germline V CDR1 and CDR2: KGHDR, SFDVKD. Comment on this clonotype: Its antigen is not identified.

The chain couples TRBV24-1 to TRBJ2-1; 8 positions agree with TRBD1. The source of this sequence is a man aged 50-60 years who received an inactivated influenza vaccine. Sequencing used PBMCs from blood, obtained 5 days after vaccination. The CDR3 nucleotides read TGTGCCACCAGTGATTTTGGCAGGGGGCTTGATGAGCAGTTCTTC. Translated, it gives CATSDFGRGLDEQFF.